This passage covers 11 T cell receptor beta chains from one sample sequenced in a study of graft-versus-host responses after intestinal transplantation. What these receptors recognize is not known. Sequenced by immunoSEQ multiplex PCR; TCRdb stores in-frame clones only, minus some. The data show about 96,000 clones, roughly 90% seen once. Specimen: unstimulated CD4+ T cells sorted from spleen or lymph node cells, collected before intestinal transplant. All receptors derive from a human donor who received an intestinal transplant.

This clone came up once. The CDR3 here is CASSFLAGRIDTQYF. CDR3 sequence (DNA): TGTGCCAGCAGCTTTCTAGCGGGGAGGATAGATACGCAGTATTTT. The chain joins TRBV7-2 to TRBJ2-3; 9 positions agree with TRBD2. J gave up 5 bases and V 3 bases, and 6 bases lay outside the gene matches. CDR1 is SGHTA, CDR2 FQGNSA, per germline. The CDR3 totals 15 residues.

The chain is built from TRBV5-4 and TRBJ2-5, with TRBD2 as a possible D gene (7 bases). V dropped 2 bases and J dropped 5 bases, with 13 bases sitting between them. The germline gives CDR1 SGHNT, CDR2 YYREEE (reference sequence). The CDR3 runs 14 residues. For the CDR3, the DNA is TGTGCCAGCAGCTTTCCGGGGGGCGGTGAGACCCAGTACTTC. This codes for CASSFPGGGETQYF.

The DNA for the CDR3 is TGTGCCAGCAGGCGCCAGCCTAGCGGGGGGGGTGAAGATACGCAGTATTTT. Translating it yields CASRRQPSGGGEDTQYF. The chain is built from TRBV7-2 and TRBJ2-3; 12 bases match TRBD2. The length of the CDR3 is 17 residues. V dropped 6 bases and J dropped 5; count of bases not matched to a gene: 12. Germline values: CDR1 SGHTA, CDR2 FQGNSA.

The CDR3 DNA follows: TGTGCCTGGAGGGGGGCGGGAGCGCTGGAGACCCAGTACTTC. Its protein is CAWRGAGALETQYF. This rearrangement joins TRBV30 to TRBJ2-5, with a tentative D call TRBD2 (7 bases). This CDR3 contains 14 residues. CDR1 is GTSNPN, CDR2 SVGIG, per germline (reference sequence). Trimming removed 3 bases from V and 5 bases from J, with 16 bases in between.

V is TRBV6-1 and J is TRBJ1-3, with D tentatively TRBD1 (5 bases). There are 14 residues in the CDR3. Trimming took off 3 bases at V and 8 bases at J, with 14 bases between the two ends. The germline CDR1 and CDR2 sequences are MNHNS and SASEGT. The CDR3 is CASSEGPGGDTIYF. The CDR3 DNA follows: TGTGCCAGCAGTGAGGGACCCGGGGGTGACACCATATATTTT.

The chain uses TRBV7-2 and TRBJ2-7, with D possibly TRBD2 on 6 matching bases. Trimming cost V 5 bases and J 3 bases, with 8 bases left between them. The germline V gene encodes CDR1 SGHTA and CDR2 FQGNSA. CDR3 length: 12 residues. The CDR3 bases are TGTGCCAGCAGCCGGCGGGGCTACGAGCAGTACTTC. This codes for CASSRRGYEQYF. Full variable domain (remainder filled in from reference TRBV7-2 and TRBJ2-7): GAGVSQSPSNKVTEKGKDVELRCDPISGHTALYWYRQSLGQGLEFLIYFQGNSAPDKSGLPSDRFSAERTGGSVSTLTIQRTQQEDSAVYLCASSRRGYEQYFGPGTRLTVT.

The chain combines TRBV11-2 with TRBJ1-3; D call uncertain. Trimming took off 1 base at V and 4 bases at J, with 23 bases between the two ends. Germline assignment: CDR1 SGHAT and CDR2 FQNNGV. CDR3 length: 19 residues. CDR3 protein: CASSLAGGLGASRGNTIYF. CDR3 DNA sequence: TGTGCCAGCAGCTTAGCGGGCGGGCTGGGAGCTTCAAGAGGAAACACCATATATTTT.

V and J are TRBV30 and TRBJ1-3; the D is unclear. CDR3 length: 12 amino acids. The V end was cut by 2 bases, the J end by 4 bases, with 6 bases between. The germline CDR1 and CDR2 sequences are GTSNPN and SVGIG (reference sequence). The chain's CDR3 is CAWSPPGNTIYF. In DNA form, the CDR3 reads TGTGCCTGGAGTCCCCCAGGAAACACCATATATTTT.

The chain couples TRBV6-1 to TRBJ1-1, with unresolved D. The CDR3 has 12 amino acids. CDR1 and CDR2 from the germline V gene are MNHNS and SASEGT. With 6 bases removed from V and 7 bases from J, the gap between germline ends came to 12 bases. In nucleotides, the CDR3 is TGTGCCAGCAGCCACCGGGATCATGAAGCTTTCTTT. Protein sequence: CASSHRDHEAFF.

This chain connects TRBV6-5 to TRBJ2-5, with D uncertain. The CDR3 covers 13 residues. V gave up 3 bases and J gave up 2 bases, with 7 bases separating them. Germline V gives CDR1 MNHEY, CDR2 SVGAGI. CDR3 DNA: TGTGCCAGCAGTTATCAGGCTCAAGAGACCCAGTACTTC. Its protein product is CASSYQAQETQYF.

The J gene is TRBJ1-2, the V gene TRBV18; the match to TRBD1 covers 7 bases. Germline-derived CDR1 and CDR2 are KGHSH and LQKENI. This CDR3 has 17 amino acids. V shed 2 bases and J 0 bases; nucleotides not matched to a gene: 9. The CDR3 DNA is TGTGCCAGCTCACCAGAGCGACAGGGTTGGACTAACTATGGCTACACCTTC. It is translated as CASSPERQGWTNYGYTF.